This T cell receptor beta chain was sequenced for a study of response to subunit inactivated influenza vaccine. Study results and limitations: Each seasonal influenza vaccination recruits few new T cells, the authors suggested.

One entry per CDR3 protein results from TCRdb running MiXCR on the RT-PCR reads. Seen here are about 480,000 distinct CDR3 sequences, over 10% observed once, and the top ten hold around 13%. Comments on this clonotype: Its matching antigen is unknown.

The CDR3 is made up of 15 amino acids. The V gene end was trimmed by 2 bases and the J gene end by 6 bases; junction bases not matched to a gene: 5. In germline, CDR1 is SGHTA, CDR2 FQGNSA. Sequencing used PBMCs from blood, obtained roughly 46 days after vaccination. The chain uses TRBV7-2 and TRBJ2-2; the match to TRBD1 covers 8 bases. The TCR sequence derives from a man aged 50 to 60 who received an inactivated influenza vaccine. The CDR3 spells CASSLRTGWAGELFF. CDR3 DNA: TGTGCCAGCAGCTTAAGGACAGGGTGGGCCGGGGAGCTGTTTTTT.